This T cell receptor beta chain was captured by sequencing in a study of T-cell memory formation after mild COVID-19. Trimming took off 5 bases at V and 1 base at J, with 15 bases between the two ends. CDR1 and CDR2 (germline): SEHNR, FQNEAQ (reference sequence). This CDR3 spans 17 amino acids. A few counts support this clonotype. TCRdb re-analysed the 5' RACE reads in MiXCR, keeping a single row per CDR3 protein. The sample yields some 210,000 distinct CDR3 sequences, around 25% seen once. Sequenced: PBMCs or a T cell subset sorted from them (not recorded which). The origin of this receptor is an adult woman who had mild COVID-19 (a few samples of this study predate the infection). Cell type and time point are not known. The gene calls are TRBV7-9 and TRBJ2-6, with D possibly being TRBD2 (6 bases). CDR3 DNA sequence: TGTGCCAGCAGCCCCCGGCGGGGTGGGTCTGGGGCCAACGTCCTGACTTTC. Its protein product is CASSPRRGGSGANVLTF.